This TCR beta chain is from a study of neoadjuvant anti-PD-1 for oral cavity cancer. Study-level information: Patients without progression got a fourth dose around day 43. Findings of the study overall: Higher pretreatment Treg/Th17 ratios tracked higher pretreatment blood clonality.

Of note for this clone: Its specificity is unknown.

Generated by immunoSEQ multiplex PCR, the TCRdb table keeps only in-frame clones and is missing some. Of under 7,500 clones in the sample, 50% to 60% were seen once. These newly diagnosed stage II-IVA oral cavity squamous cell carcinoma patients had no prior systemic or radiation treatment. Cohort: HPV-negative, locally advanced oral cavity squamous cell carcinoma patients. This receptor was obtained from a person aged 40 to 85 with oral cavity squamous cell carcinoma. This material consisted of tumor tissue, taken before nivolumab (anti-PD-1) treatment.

CDR3 in amino acids: CSVERFAVMNTEAFF. The CDR3 nucleotides read TGCAGCGTTGAAAGGTTCGCCGTCATGAACACTGAAGCTTTCTTT. This sequence joins TRBV29-1 and TRBJ1-1; D unresolved. The CDR3 runs 15 residues. V lost 2 bases and J lost 0, with 13 bases in between. CDR1 and CDR2 (germline): SQVTM, ANQGSEA.